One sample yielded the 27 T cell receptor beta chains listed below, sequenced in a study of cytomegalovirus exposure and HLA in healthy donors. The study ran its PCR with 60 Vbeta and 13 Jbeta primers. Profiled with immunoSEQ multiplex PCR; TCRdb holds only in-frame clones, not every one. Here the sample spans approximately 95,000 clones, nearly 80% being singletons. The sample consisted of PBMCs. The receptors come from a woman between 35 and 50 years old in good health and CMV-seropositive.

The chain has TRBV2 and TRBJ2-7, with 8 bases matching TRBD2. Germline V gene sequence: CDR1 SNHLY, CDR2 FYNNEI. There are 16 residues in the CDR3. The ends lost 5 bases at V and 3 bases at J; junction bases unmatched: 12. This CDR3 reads CASSPERLAGYYEQYF. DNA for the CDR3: TGTGCCAGCAGTCCCGAAAGGCTAGCGGGTTACTACGAGCAGTACTTC.

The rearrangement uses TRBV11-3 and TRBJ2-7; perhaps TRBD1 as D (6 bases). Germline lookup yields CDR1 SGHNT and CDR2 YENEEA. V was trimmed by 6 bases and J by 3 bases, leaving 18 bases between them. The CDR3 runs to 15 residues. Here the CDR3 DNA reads TGTGCCAGCAGTCAGACAGGCCTTGGGAACTACGAGCAGTACTTC. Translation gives CASSQTGLGNYEQYF.

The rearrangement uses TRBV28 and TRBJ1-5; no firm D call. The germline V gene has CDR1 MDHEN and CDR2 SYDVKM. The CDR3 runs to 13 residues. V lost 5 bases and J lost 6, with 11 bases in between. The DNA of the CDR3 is TGTGCCAGCAGTGACTCTGTCGCTCAGCCCCAGCATTTT. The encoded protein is CASSDSVAQPQHF.

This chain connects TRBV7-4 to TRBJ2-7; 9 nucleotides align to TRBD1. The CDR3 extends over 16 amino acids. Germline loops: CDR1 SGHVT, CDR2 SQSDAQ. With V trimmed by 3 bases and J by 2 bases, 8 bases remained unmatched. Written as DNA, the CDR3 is TGTGCCAGCAGCTTGTTACAGGGGGCGCGCGCCTACGAGCAGTACTTC. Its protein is CASSLLQGARAYEQYF. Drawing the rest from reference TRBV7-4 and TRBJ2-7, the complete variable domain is GAGVSQSPRYKVAKRGRDVALRCDSISGHVTLYWYRQTLGQGSEVLTYSQSDAQRDKSGRPSGRFSAERPERSVSTLKIQRTEQGDSAVYLCASSLLQGARAYEQYFGPGTRLTVT.

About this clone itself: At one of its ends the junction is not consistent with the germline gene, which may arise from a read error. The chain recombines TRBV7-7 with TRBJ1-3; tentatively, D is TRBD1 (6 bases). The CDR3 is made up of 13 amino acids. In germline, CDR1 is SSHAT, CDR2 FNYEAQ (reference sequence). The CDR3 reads CASSPDRGNTIYF. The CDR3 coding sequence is TGTGCTAGCAGCCCCGACAGGGGAAACACCATATATTTT.

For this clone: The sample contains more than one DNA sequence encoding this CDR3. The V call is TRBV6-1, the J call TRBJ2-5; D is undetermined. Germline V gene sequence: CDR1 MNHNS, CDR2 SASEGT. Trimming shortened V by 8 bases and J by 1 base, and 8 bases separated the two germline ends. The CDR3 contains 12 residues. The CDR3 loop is CASSRSQETQYF. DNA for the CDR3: TGTGCCAGCTCTCGTAGCCAAGAGACCCAGTACTTC.

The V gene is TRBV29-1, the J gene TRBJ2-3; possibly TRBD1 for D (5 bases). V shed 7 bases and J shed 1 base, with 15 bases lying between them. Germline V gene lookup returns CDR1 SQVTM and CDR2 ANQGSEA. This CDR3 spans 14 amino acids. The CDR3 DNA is TGCAGCGGGACAAGAGGCCCTGGCACAGATACGCAGTATTTT. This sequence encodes CSGTRGPGTDTQYF.

DNA of the CDR3: TGTGCCAGCAGTACCCTGACTAGCTCGACCACAGATACGCAGTATTTT. This translates into CASSTLTSSTTDTQYF. The chain carries TRBV28 and TRBJ2-3, with 7 nucleotides matching TRBD2. Germline trimming cut 5 bases from V and 2 bases from J; bases unmatched to any gene: 10. There are 16 residues in the CDR3. Germline loops: CDR1 MDHEN, CDR2 SYDVKM.

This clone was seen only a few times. The CDR3 DNA sequence: TGTGCCAGCAGTTATTTCCCAGGGACAGGGTTCGACGAGCAGTACTTC. Its protein product is CASSYFPGTGFDEQYF. The gene calls are TRBV6-5 and TRBJ2-7, with 9 bases that match TRBD1. This CDR3 region has 16 residues. After removal of 3 bases from V and 5 bases from J, the junction contained 11 bases not matched to a gene. The germline gives CDR1 MNHEY, CDR2 SVGAGI.

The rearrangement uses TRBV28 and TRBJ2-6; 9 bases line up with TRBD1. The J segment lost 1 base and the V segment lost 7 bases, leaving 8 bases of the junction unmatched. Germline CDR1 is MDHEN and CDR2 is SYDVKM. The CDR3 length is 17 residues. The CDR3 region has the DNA TGTGCCAGCAATCCGCGGGACAGGGTATCTGGGGCCAACGTCCTGACTTTC. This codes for CASNPRDRVSGANVLTF.

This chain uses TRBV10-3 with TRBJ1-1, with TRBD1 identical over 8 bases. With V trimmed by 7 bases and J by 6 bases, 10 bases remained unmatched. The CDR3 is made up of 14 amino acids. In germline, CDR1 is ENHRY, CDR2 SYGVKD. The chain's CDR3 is CAITSDRERAEAFF. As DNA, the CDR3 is TGTGCCATCACCTCGGACAGGGAGAGGGCTGAAGCTTTCTTT.

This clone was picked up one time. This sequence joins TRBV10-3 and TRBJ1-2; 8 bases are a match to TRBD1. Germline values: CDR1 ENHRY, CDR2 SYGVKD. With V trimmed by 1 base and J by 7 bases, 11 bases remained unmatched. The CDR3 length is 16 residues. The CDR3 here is CAISEFVPGTGGGYTF. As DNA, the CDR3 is TGTGCCATCAGTGAGTTTGTTCCAGGGACAGGAGGTGGCTACACCTTC.

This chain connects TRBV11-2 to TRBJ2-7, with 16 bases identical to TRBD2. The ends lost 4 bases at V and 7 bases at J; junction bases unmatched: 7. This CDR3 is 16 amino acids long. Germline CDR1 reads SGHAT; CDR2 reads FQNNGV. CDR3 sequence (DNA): TGTGCCAGCAGCTCAGGGGGACTAGCGGGAGGGGGTGAGCAGTACTTC. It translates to CASSSGGLAGGGEQYF.

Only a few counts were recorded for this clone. CDR3 nucleotide sequence: TGTGCCAGTAGTCTCCCTTCGGGTCTCCACACCATATATTTT. This gives the protein CASSLPSGLHTIYF. This sequence joins TRBV19 and TRBJ1-3, with D unclear. The V end lost 5 bases, the J end lost 8 bases, and 16 bases lay between the germline ends. The CDR3 loop spans 14 amino acids. Per germline, CDR1 LNHDA and CDR2 SQIVND (reference sequence).

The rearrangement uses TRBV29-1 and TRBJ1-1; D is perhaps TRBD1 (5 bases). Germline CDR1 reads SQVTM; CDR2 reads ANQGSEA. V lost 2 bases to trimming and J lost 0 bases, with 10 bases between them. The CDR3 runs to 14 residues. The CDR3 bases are TGCAGCGTTGAATCAGCAGGGATGAACACTGAAGCTTTCTTT. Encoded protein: CSVESAGMNTEAFF.

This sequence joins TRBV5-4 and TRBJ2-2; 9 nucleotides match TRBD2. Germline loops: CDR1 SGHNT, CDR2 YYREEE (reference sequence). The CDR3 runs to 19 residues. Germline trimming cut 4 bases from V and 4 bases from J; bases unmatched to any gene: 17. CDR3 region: CASSPVGSGRFPGTGELFF. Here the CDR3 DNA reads TGTGCCAGCAGCCCGGTTGGAAGCGGGAGGTTTCCAGGCACCGGGGAGCTGTTTTTT.

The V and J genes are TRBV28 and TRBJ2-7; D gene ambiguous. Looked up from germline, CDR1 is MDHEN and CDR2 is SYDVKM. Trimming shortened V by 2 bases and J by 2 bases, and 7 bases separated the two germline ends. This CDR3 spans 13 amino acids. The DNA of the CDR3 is TGTGCCAGCAGTTTAGGGCAACCCTACGAGCAGTACTTC. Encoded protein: CASSLGQPYEQYF.

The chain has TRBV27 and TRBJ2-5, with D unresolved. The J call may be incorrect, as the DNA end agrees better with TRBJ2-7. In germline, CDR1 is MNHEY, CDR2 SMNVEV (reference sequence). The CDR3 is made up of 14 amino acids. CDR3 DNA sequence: TGTGCCAGCAGTTTACTGTCCCCTCTGGGCGAGCAGTACTTC. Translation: CASSLLSPLGEQYF.

The CDR3 DNA reads as TGTGCCAGCAGTTCTAAGGGACAGGGGGCTACTGAAGCTTTCTTT. It translates to CASSSKGQGATEAFF. The V call is TRBV6-1, the J call TRBJ1-1; 12 bases fit TRBD1. CDR3 length equals 15 residues. Germline assignment: CDR1 MNHNS and CDR2 SASEGT. The J segment lost 5 bases and the V segment lost 5 bases, leaving 6 bases of the junction unmatched.

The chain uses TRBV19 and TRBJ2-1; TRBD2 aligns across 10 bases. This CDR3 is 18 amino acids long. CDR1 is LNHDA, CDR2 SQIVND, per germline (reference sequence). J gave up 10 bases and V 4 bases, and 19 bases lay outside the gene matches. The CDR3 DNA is TGTGCCAGTAGTAAATTGACTAGCGGGTTACTCCTCGCCAAGGAGCAGTTCTTC. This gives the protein CASSKLTSGLLLAKEQFF.

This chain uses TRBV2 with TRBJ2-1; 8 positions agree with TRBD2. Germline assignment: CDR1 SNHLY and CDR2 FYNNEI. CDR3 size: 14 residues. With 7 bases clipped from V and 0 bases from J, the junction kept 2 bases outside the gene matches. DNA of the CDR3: TGTGCCAGCAAAAGCGGGAGCTCCTACAATGAGCAGTTCTTC. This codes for CASKSGSSYNEQFF.

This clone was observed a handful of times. The CDR3 nucleotides read TGTGCCAGCATGGCGGGGGTCTGGCTCCGGACCTACGAGCAGTACTTC. Translation gives CASMAGVWLRTYEQYF. V gene TRBV28 combines with J gene TRBJ2-7; TRBD2 matches at 7 bases. The CDR3 has 16 amino acids. Unmatched junction bases numbered 14, after V lost 7 bases and J lost 2 bases. Germline values: CDR1 MDHEN, CDR2 SYDVKM. Supplemented by reference TRBV28 and TRBJ2-7, the full variable domain reads DVKVTQSSRYLVKRTGEKVFLECVQDMDHENMFWYRQDPGLGLRLIYFSYDVKMKEKGDIPEGYSVSREKKERFSLILESASTNQTSMYLCASMAGVWLRTYEQYFGPGTRLTVT.

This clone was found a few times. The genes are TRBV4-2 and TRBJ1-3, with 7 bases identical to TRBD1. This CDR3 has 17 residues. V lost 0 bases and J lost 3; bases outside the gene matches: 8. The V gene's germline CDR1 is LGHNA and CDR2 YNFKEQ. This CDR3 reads CASSQETGLGIGNTIYF. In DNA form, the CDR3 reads TGTGCCAGCAGCCAAGAGACAGGGTTGGGCATTGGAAACACCATATATTTT.

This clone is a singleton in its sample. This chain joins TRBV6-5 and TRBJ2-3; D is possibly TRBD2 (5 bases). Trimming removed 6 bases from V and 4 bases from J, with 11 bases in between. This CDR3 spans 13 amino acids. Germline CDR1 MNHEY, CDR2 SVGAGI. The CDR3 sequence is CASRPGMADTQYF. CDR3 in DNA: TGTGCCAGCAGACCGGGGATGGCAGATACGCAGTATTTT.

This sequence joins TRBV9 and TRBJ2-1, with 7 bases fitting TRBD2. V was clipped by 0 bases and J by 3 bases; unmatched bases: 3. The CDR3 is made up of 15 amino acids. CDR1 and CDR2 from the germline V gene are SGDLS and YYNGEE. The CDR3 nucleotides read TGTGCCAGCAGCGTAGCCACTAGCGACTACAATGAGCAGTTCTTC. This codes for CASSVATSDYNEQFF. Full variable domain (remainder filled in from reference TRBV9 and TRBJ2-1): DSGVTQTPKHLITATGQRVTLRCSPRSGDLSVYWYQQSLDQGLQFLIQYYNGEERAKGNILERFSAQQFPDLHSELNLSSLELGDSALYFCASSVATSDYNEQFFGPGTRLTVL.

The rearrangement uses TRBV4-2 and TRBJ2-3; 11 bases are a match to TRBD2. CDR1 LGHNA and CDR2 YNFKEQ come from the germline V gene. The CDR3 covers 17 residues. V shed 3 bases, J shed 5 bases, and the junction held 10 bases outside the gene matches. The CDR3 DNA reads TGTGCCAGCAGCCAGCAACTAGCGGGAGATGGGCGAGATACGCAGTATTTT. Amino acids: CASSQQLAGDGRDTQYF.

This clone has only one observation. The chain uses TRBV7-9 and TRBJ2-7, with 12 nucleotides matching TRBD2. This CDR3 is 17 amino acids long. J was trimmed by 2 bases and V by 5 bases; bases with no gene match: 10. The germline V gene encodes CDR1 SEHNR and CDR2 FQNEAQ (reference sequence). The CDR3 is CASSLLAGGVSAYEQYF. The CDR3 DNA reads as TGTGCCAGCAGCCTACTAGCGGGAGGCGTGTCAGCCTACGAGCAGTACTTC.